Sequencing of this T cell receptor (beta chain) was carried out in a study of T cells in Graves' hyperthyroidism and ophthalmopathy. Each ophthalmopathy patient scored at least 3 on the Clinical Activity Score and at least 4 on NOSPECS grade, with duration under 3 months. Uncontrolled infection, other autoimmune disease, pregnancy or lactation disqualified patients from enrolment. As to this clonotype: The antigen is unknown.

The CDR3 regions of TCR beta were amplified from RNA transcripts. The TCR CDR3 was amplified in a first-round RT-PCR using the HTBI primer set. MiXCR, applied by TCRdb to the multiplex PCR reads, yields one record per CDR3 protein. This sample carries around 600,000 distinct CDR3 sequences, approximately 15% of them seen once, and the ten largest clones take roughly 7.1%. With 5 bases clipped from V and 0 bases from J, the junction kept 16 bases outside the gene matches. The length of the CDR3 is 19 residues. Germline loops: CDR1 SGHTA, CDR2 FQGTGA. General study findings and limits: It was a median approximately 6 months before onset that the model predicted ophthalmopathy. A model using 13 V-J features told ophthalmopathy apart from stable hyperthyroidism.

The rearrangement joins TRBV7-3 to TRBJ2-3; 8 bases align to TRBD2. Sequenced material: blood. This receptor was taken from a woman younger than 30 with Graves' ophthalmopathy. The CDR3 region has the DNA TGTGCCAGCAGCCCACACATTGAGACTAGCGCTACTAGCACAGATACGCAGTATTTT. Encoded protein: CASSPHIETSATSTDTQYF.